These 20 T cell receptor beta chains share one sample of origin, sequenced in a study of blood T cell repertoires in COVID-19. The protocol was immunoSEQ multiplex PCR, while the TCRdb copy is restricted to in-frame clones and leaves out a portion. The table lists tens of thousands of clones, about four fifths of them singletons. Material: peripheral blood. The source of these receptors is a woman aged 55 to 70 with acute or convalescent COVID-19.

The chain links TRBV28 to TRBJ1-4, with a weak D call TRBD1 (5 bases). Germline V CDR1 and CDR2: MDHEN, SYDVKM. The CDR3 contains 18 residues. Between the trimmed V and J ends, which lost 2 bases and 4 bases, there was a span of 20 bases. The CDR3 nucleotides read TGTGCCAGCAGTTTAGGCGGGGCAGTTTGGGGACTTAATGAAAAACTGTTTTTT. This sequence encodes CASSLGGAVWGLNEKLFF.

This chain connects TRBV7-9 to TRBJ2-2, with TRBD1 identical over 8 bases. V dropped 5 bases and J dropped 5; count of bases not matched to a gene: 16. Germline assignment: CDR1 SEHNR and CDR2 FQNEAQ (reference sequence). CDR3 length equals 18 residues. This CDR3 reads CASSPNQGAPSVTGELFF. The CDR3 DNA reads TGTGCCAGCAGCCCGAACCAGGGGGCGCCGAGCGTTACCGGGGAGCTGTTTTTT.

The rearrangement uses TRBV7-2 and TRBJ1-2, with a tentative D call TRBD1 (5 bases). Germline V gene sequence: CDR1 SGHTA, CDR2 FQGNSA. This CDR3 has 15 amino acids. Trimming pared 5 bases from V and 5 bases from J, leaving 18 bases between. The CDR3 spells CASSPVIQGGYGYTF. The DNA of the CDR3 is TGTGCCAGCAGCCCCGTGATTCAGGGAGGGTATGGCTACACCTTC.

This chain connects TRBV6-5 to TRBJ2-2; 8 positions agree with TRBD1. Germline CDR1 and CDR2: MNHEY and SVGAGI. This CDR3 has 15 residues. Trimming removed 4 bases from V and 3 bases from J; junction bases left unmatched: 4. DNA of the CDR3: TGTGCCAGCAGTTTCGCGACAGGGGACACCGGGGAGCTGTTTTTT. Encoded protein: CASSFATGDTGELFF.

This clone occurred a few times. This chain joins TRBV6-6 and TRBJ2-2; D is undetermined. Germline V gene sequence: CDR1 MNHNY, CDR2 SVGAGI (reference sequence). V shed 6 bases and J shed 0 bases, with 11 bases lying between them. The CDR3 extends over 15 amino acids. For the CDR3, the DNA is TGTGCCAGCAGCCCCCCCACAACGAACACCGGGGAGCTGTTTTTT. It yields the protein CASSPPTTNTGELFF.

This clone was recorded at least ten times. The chain's CDR3 is CASSSIDRGGQPQHF. DNA of the CDR3: TGTGCCAGCAGTTCGATAGACAGGGGAGGACAGCCCCAGCATTTT. The rearrangement links TRBV27 to TRBJ1-5; TRBD1 aligns across 8 bases. Germline V lookup: CDR1 MNHEY, CDR2 SMNVEV (reference sequence). The CDR3 has 15 residues. Losses at the gene ends were 4 bases for V and 7 bases for J; bases not matched to a gene: 9.

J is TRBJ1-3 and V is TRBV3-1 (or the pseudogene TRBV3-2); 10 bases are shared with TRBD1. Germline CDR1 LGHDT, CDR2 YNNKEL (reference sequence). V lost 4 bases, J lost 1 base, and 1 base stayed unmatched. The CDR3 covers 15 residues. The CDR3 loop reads CASSRGQGSGNTIYF. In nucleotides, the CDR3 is TGTGCCAGCAGCCGGGGACAGGGGTCTGGAAACACCATATATTTT.

The CDR3 DNA reads as TGTGCCAGCAGTTACGCGGGTAGGACAGATACGCAGTATTTT. Its translation: CASSYAGRTDTQYF. The chain couples TRBV6-2 or TRBV6-3 to TRBJ2-3; a possible D gene is TRBD2 (5 bases). Germline V gene lookup returns CDR1 MNHEY and CDR2 SVGEGT. CDR3 length: 14 residues. V dropped 2 bases and J dropped 3 bases, with 9 bases sitting between them.

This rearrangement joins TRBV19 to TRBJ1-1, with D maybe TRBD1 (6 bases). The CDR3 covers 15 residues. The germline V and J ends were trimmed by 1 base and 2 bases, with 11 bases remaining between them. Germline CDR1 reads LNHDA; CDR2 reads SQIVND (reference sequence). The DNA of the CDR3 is TGTGCCAGTAGTATAGCCAGGGGCCGAAACACTGAAGCTTTCTTT. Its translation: CASSIARGRNTEAFF.

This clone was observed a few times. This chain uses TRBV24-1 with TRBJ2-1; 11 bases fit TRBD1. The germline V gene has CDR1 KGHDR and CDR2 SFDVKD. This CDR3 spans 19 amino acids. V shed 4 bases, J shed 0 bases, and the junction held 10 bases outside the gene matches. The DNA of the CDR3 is TGTGCCACCAGTGACACAACCCGGGACAGGGGGAGCTCCTACAATGAGCAGTTCTTC. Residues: CATSDTTRDRGSSYNEQFF.

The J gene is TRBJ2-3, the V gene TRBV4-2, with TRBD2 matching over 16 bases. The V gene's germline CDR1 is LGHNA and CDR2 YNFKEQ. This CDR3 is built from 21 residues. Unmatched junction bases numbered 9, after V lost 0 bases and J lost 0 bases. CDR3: CASSQETGLAGGRASTDTQYF. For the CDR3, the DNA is TGTGCCAGCAGCCAAGAAACGGGACTAGCGGGGGGGAGGGCAAGCACAGATACGCAGTATTTT.

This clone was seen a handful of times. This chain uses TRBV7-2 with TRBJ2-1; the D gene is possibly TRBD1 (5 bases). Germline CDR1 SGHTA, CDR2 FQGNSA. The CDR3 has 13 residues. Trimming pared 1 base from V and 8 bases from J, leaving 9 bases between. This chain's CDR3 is CASSLVGQDEQFF. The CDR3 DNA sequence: TGTGCCAGCAGCTTAGTGGGGCAGGATGAGCAGTTCTTC.

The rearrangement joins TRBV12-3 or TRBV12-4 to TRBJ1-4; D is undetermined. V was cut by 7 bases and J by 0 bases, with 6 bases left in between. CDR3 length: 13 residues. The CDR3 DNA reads TGTGCCAGCACGGTCTCAACTAATGAAAAACTGTTTTTT. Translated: CASTVSTNEKLFF.

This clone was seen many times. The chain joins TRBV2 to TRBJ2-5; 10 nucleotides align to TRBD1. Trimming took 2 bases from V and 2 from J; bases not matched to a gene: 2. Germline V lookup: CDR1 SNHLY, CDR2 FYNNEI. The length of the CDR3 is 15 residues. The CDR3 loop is CASSEWTGGQETQYF. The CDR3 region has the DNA TGTGCCAGCAGTGAATGGACAGGGGGACAAGAGACCCAGTACTTC.

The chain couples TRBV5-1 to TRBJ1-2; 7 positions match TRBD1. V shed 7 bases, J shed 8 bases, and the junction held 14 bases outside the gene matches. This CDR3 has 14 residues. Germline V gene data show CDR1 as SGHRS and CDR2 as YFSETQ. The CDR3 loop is CASGPGTALGGYTF. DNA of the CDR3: TGCGCCAGCGGGCCCGGGACAGCGCTCGGGGGCTACACCTTC.

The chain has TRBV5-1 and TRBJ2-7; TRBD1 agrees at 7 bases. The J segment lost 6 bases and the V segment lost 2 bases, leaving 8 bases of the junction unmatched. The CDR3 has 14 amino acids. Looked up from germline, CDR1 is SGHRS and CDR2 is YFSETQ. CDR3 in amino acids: CASSLEGALGEQYV. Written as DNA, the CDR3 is TGCGCCAGCAGCTTAGAGGGGGCGCTGGGCGAGCAGTACGTC.

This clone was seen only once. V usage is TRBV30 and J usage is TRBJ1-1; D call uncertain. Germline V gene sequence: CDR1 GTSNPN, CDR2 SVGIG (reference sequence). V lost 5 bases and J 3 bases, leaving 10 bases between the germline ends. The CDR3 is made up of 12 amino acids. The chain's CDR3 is CAWGSSYTEAFF. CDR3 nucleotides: TGTGCCTGGGGTAGCAGTTACACTGAAGCTTTCTTT.

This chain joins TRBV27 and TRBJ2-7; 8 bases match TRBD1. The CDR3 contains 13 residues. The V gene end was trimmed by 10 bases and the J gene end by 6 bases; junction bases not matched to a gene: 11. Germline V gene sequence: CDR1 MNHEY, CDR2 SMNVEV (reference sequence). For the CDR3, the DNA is TGTGCCACGCAGACAGGGGTCTTCGGCGAGCAGTACTTC. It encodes CATQTGVFGEQYF.

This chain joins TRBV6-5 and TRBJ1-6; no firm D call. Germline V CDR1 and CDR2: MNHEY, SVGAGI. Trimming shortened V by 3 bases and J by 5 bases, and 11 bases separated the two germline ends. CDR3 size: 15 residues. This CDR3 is CASSYEGYNNSPLHF. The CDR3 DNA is TGTGCCAGCAGTTATGAGGGTTATAATAATTCACCCCTCCACTTT.

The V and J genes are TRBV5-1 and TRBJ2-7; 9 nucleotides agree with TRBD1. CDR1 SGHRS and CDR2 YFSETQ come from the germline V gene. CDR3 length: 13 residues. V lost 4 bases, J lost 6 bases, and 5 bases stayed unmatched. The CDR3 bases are TGCGCCAGCAGCGCGGGGACAGGGAGCGAGCAGTACTTC. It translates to CASSAGTGSEQYF.